This entry is about one T cell receptor beta chain. This specimen belongs to a study of blood T cell repertoires in COVID-19. Sequenced by immunoSEQ multiplex PCR; TCRdb stores in-frame clones only, minus some. The sample includes roughly 150,000 clones, about 79% seen only once; the top ten take about 7%. V was pared by 7 bases and J by 4 bases, with 6 bases of the junction left unmatched. The CDR3 runs to 13 residues. Germline values: CDR1 SGHTA, CDR2 FQGTGA. Sequencing input: peripheral blood. V usage is TRBV7-3 and J usage is TRBJ1-1; 7 positions agree with TRBD1. The source of this sequence is a woman aged 50 to 60 in a cohort sampled during active or convalescent COVID-19. The CDR3 DNA is TGTGCCAGCACCTCAGGGGGTCCCACTGAAGCTTTCTTT. Protein: CASTSGGPTEAFF.